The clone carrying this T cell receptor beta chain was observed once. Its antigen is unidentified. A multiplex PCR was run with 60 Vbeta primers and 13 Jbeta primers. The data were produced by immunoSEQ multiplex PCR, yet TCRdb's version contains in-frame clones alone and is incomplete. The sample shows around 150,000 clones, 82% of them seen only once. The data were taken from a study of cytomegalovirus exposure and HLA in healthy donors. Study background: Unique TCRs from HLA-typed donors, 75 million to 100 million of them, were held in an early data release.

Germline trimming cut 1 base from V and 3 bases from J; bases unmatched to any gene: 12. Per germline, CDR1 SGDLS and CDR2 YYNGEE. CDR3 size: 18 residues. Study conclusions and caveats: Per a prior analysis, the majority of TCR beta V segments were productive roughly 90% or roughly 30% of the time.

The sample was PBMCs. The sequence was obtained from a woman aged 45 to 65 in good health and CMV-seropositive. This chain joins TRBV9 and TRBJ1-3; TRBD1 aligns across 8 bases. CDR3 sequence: CASSVRPTGGIGGNTIYF. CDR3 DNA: TGTGCCAGCAGCGTAAGGCCCACAGGGGGTATTGGTGGAAACACCATATATTTT.